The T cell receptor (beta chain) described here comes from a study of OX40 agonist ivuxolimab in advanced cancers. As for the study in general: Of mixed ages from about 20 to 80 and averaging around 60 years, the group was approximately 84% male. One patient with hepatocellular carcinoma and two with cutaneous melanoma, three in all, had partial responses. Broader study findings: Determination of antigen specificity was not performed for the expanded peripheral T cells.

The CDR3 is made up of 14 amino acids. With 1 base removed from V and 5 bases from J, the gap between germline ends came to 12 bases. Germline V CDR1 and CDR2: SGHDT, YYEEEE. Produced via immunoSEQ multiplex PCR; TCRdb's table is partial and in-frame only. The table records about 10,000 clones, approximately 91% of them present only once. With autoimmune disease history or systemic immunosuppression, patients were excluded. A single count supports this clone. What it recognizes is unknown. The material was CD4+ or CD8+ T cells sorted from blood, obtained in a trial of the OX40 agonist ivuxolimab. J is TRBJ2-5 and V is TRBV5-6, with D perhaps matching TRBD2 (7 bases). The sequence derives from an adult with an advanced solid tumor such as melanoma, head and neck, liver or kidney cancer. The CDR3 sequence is CASSLRGAYETQYF. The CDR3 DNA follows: TGTGCCAGCAGCTTGCGGGGGGCCTACGAGACCCAGTACTTC.